This paragraph reports one T cell receptor (delta chain). No antigen is known for it. This may stem from a read error, because a much larger clone lies one nucleotide away. The CDR3, cysteine through phenylalanine, is 19 amino acids long. Of the read, only the CDR3 DNA is kept; its 57 bases are in frame from base 1. This record belongs to a study of gamma-delta chains in newborns, infants, children (dated by TCRdb to about 2019). Regarding the research as a whole: In the study title, it is stated that polyclonal expansion of innate gammadelta T cells is driven by microbial exposure immediately after birth. The study examined the way microbial exposure affected innate gammadelta T cell populations in human newborns right after birth.

The sequencing machine was an Illumina MiSeq. Via CATT, TCRdb reprocessed the public reads, and rows with identical DNA were then joined. Counted in this sample were about 3,000 delta-chain clones; 8.5% to 12% of them appeared once. The top ten constitute roughly 9.6% of the sample. Source material: blood. The J gene is given as TRDJ3, and the V gene is not called; TRDD3 reflects the table's D call only, with no check against the DNA. This TCR was recovered from a child who was a newborn, infant or young child, either healthy, febrile or measles-vaccinated (not recorded which). In nucleotides, the sequence is TGTGCCTGTGACCCACTGGGGGATACGCTCTCCTGGGCCACCCGACAGATGTTTTTC. It is translated as CACDPLGDTLSWATRQMFF.